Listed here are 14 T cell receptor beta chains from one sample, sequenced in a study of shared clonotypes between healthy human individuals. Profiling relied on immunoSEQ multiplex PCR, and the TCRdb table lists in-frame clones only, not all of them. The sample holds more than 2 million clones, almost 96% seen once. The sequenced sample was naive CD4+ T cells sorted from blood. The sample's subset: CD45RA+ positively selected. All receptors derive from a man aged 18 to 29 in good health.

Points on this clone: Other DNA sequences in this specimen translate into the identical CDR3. DNA of the CDR3: TGCGCCAGCAGCCCTAGGACTAGCACAGATACGCAGTATTTT. This encodes CASSPRTSTDTQYF. This chain joins TRBV5-1 and TRBJ2-3; weak D call: TRBD2 (5 bases). This CDR3 comprises 14 residues. From germline, CDR1 is SGHRS and CDR2 YFSETQ. V lost 4 bases and J lost 0, with 9 bases in between.

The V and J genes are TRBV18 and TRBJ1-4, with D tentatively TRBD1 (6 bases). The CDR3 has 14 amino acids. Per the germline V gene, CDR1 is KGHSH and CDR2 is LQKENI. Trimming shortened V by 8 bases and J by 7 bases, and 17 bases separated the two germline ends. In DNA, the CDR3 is TGTGCCAGCACCGCACAGGGCTCGGCTGAAAAACTGTTTTTT. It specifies CASTAQGSAEKLFF.

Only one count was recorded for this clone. The DNA for the CDR3 is TGTGCCATCAGTGCCAGCGGGGAGCTGTTTTTT. Encoded protein: CAISASGELFF. The chain employs TRBV10-3 and TRBJ2-2; no clear D. The CDR3 has 11 residues. CDR1 is ENHRY and CDR2 is SYGVKD in the germline V gene. The V end lost 4 bases, the J end lost 7 bases, and 4 bases lay between the germline ends.

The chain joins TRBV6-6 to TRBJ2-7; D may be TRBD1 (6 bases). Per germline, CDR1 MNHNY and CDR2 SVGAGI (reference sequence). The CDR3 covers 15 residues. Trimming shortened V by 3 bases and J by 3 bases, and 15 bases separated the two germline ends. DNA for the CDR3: TGTGCCAGCAGTTATGTACAGGGTTTATTCTACGAGCAGTACTTC. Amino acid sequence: CASSYVQGLFYEQYF.

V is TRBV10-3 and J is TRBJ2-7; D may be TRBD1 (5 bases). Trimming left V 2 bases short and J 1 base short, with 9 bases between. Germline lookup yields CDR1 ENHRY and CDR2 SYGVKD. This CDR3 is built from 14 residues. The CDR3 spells CAISETGPSYEQYF. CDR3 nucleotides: TGTGCCATCAGTGAGACAGGCCCATCCTACGAGCAGTACTTC.

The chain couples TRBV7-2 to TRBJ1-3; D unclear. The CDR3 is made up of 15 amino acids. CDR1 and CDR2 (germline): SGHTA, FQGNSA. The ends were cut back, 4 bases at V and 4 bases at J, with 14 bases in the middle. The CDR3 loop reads CASSSSGVSGNTIYF. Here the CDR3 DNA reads TGTGCCAGCAGCTCCTCAGGTGTCTCCGGAAACACCATATATTTT.

The CDR3 reads CASSSGTTSTDTQYF. The CDR3 coding sequence is TGTGCCAGCAGTTCCGGGACTACGAGCACAGATACGCAGTATTTT. The chain employs TRBV28 and TRBJ2-3; 7 nucleotides align to TRBD2. Germline V gives CDR1 MDHEN, CDR2 SYDVKM. CDR3 length: 15 residues. J gave up 0 bases and V 4 bases, and 4 bases lay outside the gene matches. Filled out from reference TRBV28 and TRBJ2-3, the complete variable domain reads DVKVTQSSRYLVKRTGEKVFLECVQDMDHENMFWYRQDPGLGLRLIYFSYDVKMKEKGDIPEGYSVSREKKERFSLILESASTNQTSMYLCASSSGTTSTDTQYFGPGTRLTVL.

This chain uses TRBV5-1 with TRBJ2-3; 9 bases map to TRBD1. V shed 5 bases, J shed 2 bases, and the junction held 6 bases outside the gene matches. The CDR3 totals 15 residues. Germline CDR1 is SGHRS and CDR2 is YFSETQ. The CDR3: CASRWDRDNTDTQYF. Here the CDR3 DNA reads TGCGCCAGCAGGTGGGACAGGGACAACACAGATACGCAGTATTTT.

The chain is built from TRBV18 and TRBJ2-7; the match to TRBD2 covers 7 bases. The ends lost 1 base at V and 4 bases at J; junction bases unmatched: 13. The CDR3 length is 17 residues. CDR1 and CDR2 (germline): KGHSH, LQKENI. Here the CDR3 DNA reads TGTGCCAGCTCACCACTCTCAGGTCGGGGGGTCCCGTACGAGCAGTACTTC. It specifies CASSPLSGRGVPYEQYF.

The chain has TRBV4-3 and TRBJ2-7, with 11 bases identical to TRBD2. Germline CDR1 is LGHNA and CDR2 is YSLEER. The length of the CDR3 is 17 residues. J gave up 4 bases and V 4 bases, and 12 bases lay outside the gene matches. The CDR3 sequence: CASSPELTSGATYEQYF. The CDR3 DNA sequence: TGCGCCAGCAGCCCCGAATTGACTAGCGGGGCCACGTACGAGCAGTACTTC.

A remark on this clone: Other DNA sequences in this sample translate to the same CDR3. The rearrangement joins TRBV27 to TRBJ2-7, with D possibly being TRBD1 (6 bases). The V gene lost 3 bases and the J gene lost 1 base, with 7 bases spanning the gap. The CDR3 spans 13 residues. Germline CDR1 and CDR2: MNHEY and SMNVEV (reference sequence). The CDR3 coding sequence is TGTGCCAGCAGTTTGACAGGTTCCTACGAGCAGTACTTC. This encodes CASSLTGSYEQYF.

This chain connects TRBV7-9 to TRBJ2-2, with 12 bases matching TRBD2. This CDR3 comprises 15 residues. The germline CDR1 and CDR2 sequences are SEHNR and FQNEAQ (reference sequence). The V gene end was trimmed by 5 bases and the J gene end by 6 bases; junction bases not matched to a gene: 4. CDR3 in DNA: TGTGCCAGCAGCCCTAGCGGGAGGGCCTCCGGGGAGCTGTTTTTT. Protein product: CASSPSGRASGELFF. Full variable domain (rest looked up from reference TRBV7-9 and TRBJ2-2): DTGVSQNPRHKITKRGQNVTFRCDPISEHNRLYWYRQTLGQGPEFLTYFQNEAQLEKSRLLSDRFSAERPKGSFSTLEIQRTEQGDSAMYLCASSPSGRASGELFFGEGSRLTVL.

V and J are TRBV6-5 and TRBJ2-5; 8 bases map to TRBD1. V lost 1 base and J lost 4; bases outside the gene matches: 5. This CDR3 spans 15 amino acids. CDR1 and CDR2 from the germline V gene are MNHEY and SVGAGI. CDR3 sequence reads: CASSYWRTGRETQYF. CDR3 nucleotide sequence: TGTGCCAGCAGTTACTGGAGGACAGGGCGAGAGACCCAGTACTTC.

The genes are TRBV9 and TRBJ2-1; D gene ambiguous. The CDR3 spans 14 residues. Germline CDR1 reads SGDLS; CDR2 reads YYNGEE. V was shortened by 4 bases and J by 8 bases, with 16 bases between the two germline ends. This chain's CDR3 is CASSISPRDHEQFF. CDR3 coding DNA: TGTGCCAGCAGCATCTCCCCAAGGGATCATGAGCAGTTCTTC.